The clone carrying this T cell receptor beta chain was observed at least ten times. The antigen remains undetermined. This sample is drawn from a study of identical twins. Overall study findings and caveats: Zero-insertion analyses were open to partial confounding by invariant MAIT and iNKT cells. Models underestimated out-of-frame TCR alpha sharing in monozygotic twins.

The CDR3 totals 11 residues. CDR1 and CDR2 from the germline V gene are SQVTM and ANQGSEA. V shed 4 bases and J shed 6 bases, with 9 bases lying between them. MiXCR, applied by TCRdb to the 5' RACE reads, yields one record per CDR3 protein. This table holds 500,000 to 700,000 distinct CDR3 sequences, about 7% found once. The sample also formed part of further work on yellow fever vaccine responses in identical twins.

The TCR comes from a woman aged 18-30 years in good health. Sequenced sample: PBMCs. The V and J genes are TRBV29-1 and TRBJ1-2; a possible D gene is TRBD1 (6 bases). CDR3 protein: CSVGGLDGYTF. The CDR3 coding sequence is TGCAGCGTTGGGGGGCTTGATGGCTACACCTTC.